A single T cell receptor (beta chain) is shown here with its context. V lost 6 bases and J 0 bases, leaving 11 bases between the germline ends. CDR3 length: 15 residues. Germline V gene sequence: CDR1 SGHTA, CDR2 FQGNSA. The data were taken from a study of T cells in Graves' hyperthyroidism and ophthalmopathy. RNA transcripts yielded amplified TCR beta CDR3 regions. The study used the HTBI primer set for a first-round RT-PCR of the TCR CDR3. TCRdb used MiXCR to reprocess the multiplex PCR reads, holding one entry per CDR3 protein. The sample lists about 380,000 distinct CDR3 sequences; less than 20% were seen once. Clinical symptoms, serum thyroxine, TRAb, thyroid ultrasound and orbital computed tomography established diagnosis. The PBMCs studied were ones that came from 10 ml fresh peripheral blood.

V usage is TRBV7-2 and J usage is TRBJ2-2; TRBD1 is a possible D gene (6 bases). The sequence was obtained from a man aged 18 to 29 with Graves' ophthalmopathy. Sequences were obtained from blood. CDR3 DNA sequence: TGTGCCAGCAGTCAGGGACAACCGAACACCGGGGAGCTGTTTTTT. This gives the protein CASSQGQPNTGELFF.